The T cell receptor beta chain under discussion was sequenced for a study of naive and memory T cell subsets. Study conclusions and caveats: This RNA-based method may be sensitive to activation-related transcript changes.

Notes on this clonotype: Its antigen is unknown.

This CDR3 has 13 residues. Germline trimming cut 11 bases from V and 10 bases from J; bases unmatched to any gene: 14. Germline V gene data show CDR1 as MNHEY and CDR2 as SMNVEV (reference sequence). TCR cDNA received a 3' ligated oligonucleotide that carried a UMI. RNA was extracted from around 2.5 ml of whole blood of healthy adults. Unsorted total RNA, 1 to 1000 ng, was DNase treated before reverse transcription. Amplification of ligated cDNA took four PCR rounds with SP2 and nested alpha and beta constant primers. Using its own MiXCR run on the 5' RACE reads, TCRdb lists one record per CDR3 protein. The table includes roughly 60,000 distinct CDR3 sequences, roughly 8.1% detected once.

The TCR comes from a female donor in good health. This sequence joins TRBV27 and TRBJ2-1; 7 nucleotides match TRBD2. CDR3 nucleotides: TGTGCCGTCAGTCGGTTCTTAGCGGGCGAGCAGTTCTTC. This encodes CAVSRFLAGEQFF.